Listed below are T cell receptor beta chains from one sample, sequenced in a study of shared clonotypes between healthy human individuals. Method: immunoSEQ multiplex PCR; TCRdb's copy keeps in-frame clones and lacks some. Among about 2.3 million clones listed, roughly 92% were seen once. The sample consisted of naive CD4+ T cells from PBMCs. The receptors stem from a young man in good health. Some clones in this sample may be carry-over from other donors' samples. CDR3s include the opening cysteine and the closing phenylalanine or tryptophan. Fields, in order: J gene, clone size, D gene, V gene, CDR3 protein, CDR3 DNA. A D gene is named only where the DNA matches it firmly. The size of a clone is reported for some rows only, either as once, few or many, or as a class for expanded clones.

TRBJ2-3,.,TRBD2,TRBV25-1,CASRTSGSMNTQYF,TGTGCCAGCAGGACTAGCGGGAGTATGAATACGCAGTATTTT
TRBJ2-3,.,TRBD1,TRBV29-1,CSVLLRGPSRTSTDTQYF,TGCAGCGTTCTTCTGAGGGGGCCTAGCCGCACTAGCACAGATACGCAGTATTTT
TRBJ2-1,.,TRBD2,TRBV5-6,CASSSVGTSRYNEQFF,TGTGCCAGCAGCTCCGTTGGGACTAGCAGATACAATGAGCAGTTCTTC
TRBJ2-3,.,.,TRBV30,CASEGPPTQYF,TGTGCCTCGGAAGGGCCTCCTACGCAGTATTTT
TRBJ2-2,.,TRBD1,TRBV28,CASSLRFRQGLTGELFF,TGTGCCAGCAGTTTACGGTTCAGACAGGGTTTGACCGGGGAGCTGTTTTTT
TRBJ2-7,.,.,TRBV28,CASSSTRGRGYEQYF,TGTGCCAGCAGTTCCACCCGGGGCAGGGGTTACGAGCAGTACTTC
TRBJ2-5,.,.,TRBV28,CATVRGRSQETQYF,TGTGCCACCGTGAGAGGGAGATCCCAAGAGACCCAGTACTTC
TRBJ2-2,.,.,TRBV27,CASRPDYLNTGELFF,TGTGCCAGCAGACCCGACTACCTGAACACCGGGGAGCTGTTTTTT
TRBJ1-1,.,.,TRBV2,CASSDILGEFRVGEAFF,TGTGCCAGCAGTGATATTCTAGGGGAATTTCGGGTCGGCGAAGCTTTCTTT
TRBJ1-5,.,.,TRBV10-2,CASSGQGGQPQHF,TGCGCCAGCAGTGGGCAGGGAGGTCAGCCCCAGCATTTT
TRBJ2-7,.,TRBD1,TRBV5-6,CASRERGQGTPYEQYF,TGTGCCAGCAGGGAGAGGGGACAGGGGACACCCTACGAGCAGTACTTC
TRBJ2-7,once,TRBD1,TRBV27,CASSRGLAYEQYF,TGTGCCAGCAGTAGGGGGCTGGCCTACGAGCAGTACTTC
TRBJ2-3,.,TRBD1,TRBV6-1,CASSEKRYTGTGRDTQYF,TGTGCCAGCAGTGAAAAACGATATACGGGGACAGGGCGGGATACGCAGTATTTT
TRBJ1-5,.,TRBD1,TRBV6-5,CASRPTGVSNQPQHF,TGTGCCAGCAGACCTACAGGGGTTAGCAATCAGCCCCAGCATTTT
TRBJ2-4,.,TRBD2,TRBV15,CATSRALGGGSGVKNIQYF,TGTGCCACCAGCAGAGCCCTAGGTGGCGGGAGCGGGGTTAAAAACATTCAGTACTTC
TRBJ2-1,.,TRBD2,TRBV28,CASSLPGLAAYNEQFF,TGTGCCAGCAGCCTCCCGGGGCTAGCGGCCTACAATGAGCAGTTCTTC
TRBJ2-3,.,TRBD1,TRBV29-1,CSVVGADRAPDTQYF,TGCAGCGTTGTTGGGGCAGACAGGGCGCCAGATACGCAGTATTTT
TRBJ2-1,.,TRBD2,TRBV5-1,CASSFFLAGDEQFF,TGCGCCAGCAGCTTTTTCCTAGCGGGAGATGAGCAGTTCTTC
TRBJ2-3,.,TRBD2,TRBV9,CASSDLAGAATDTQYF,TGTGCCAGCAGCGATCTAGCGGGAGCGGCCACAGATACGCAGTATTTT
TRBJ2-7,.,TRBD2,TRBV10-3,CAISETYRLAVSPYEQYF,TGTGCCATCAGTGAGACCTACCGACTAGCGGTTTCCCCCTACGAGCAGTACTTC
TRBJ2-7,.,TRBD2,TRBV18,CASSTLAGSSYEQYF,TGTGCCAGCTCCACCCTAGCGGGAAGCTCCTACGAGCAGTACTTC
TRBJ2-7,.,.,TRBV7-9,CASSNTYRVSYEQYF,TGTGCCAGCAGCAACACCTATCGGGTCTCCTACGAGCAGTACTTC
TRBJ2-1,.,.,TRBV7-3,CASSLTHSNEQFF,TGTGCCAGCAGCTTAACCCACTCCAATGAGCAGTTCTTC
TRBJ1-2,few,.,TRBV30,CAWSQGAGYGYTF,TGTGCCTGGAGTCAAGGGGCCGGCTATGGCTACACCTTC
TRBJ1-2,.,TRBD1,TRBV4-1,CASSQDSGQGNYGYTF,TGCGCCAGCAGCCAAGATAGTGGACAGGGTAACTATGGCTACACCTTC
TRBJ2-4,.,.,TRBV28,CASSSGTLAKNIQYF,TGTGCCAGCAGTTCCGGGACTCTAGCCAAAAACATTCAGTACTTC
TRBJ2-5,.,.,TRBV5-4,CASRGSGVQETQYF,TGTGCCAGCAGGGGGAGCGGAGTCCAAGAGACCCAGTACTTC
TRBJ2-1,.,.,TRBV6-4,CASSVTQDNEQFF,TGTGCCAGCAGTGTAACACAGGACAATGAGCAGTTCTTC
TRBJ2-1,.,.,TRBV5-1,CASSLAGQSYNEQFF,TGCGCCAGCAGCTTGGCGGGACAATCCTACAATGAGCAGTTCTTC
TRBJ2-3,.,TRBD2,TRBV7-3,CASSSRQAAGESDTQYF,TGTGCCAGCAGCTCCCGGCAAGCAGCGGGAGAGTCAGATACGCAGTATTTT
TRBJ2-7,.,.,TRBV6-1,CASRETTGRHYEQYF,TGTGCCAGCAGAGAGACAACAGGGAGGCATTACGAGCAGTACTTC
TRBJ2-3,.,.,TRBV5-1,CASTPRGTLTDTQYF,TGCGCCAGCACCCCCAGGGGCACTCTGACAGATACGCAGTATTTT
TRBJ2-7,.,TRBD1,TRBV30,CAWRQGAYEQYF,TGTGCCTGGAGGCAGGGGGCCTACGAGCAGTACTTC
TRBJ1-1,few,.,TRBV28,CASSLQGLGNTEAFF,TGTGCCAGCAGTCTACAGGGACTCGGGAACACTGAAGCTTTCTTT
TRBJ2-7,once,.,TRBV18,CASSSPSYEQYF,TGTGCCAGTTCCTCTCCCTCCTACGAGCAGTACTTC
TRBJ1-1,.,.,TRBV27,CASSLGANIPPIVNTEAFF,TGTGCCAGCAGTTTAGGAGCAAACATCCCCCCCATAGTGAACACTGAAGCTTTCTTT
TRBJ2-5,.,.,TRBV6-1,CASRKETQYF,TGTGCCTCGCGGAAAGAGACCCAGTACTTC
TRBJ2-1,.,TRBD2,TRBV7-2,CASSLLAGRKFF,TGTGCCAGCAGCTTACTAGCGGGAAGGAAGTTCTTC
TRBJ2-7,.,TRBD1,TRBV28,CASRPGQVDF,TGTGCCAGCAGGCCGGGACAGGTAGATTTC
TRBJ2-1,once,TRBD1,TRBV10-3,CAIRQGSSSYNEQFF,TGTGCCATCAGACAGGGGTCGAGCTCCTACAATGAGCAGTTCTTC
TRBJ1-4,.,.,TRBV7-8,CASSPRRGYQNEKLFF,TGTGCCAGCAGCCCAAGAAGGGGATACCAGAATGAAAAACTGTTTTTT
TRBJ1-1,once,.,TRBV7-8,CASSLLGVNTEAFF,TGTGCCAGCAGCCTCCTTGGGGTCAACACTGAAGCTTTCTTT
TRBJ2-1,once,.,TRBV7-2,CASSLARGINEQFF,TGTGCCAGCAGCTTAGCCAGGGGAATCAATGAGCAGTTCTTC
TRBJ2-7,.,.,TRBV6-5,CASSFGQGALAYF,.
TRBJ2-3,.,TRBD2,TRBV4-3,CASSRGLLAGGTDTQYF,TGCGCCAGCAGCCGCGGACTACTAGCGGGGGGCACAGATACGCAGTATTTT
TRBJ2-1,once,TRBD2,TRBV9,CASSVSTSGRAQWNEQFF,TGTGCCAGCAGCGTATCCACTAGCGGGAGGGCCCAGTGGAATGAGCAGTTCTTC
TRBJ1-3,.,TRBD1,TRBV5-1,CASSLRTGGGNTIYF,TGCGCCAGCAGCTTGAGGACAGGGGGCGGAAACACCATATATTTT
TRBJ1-1,.,.,TRBV7-8,CASSLAPGVQAFF,TGTGCCAGCAGCTTAGCGCCGGGGGTGCAAGCTTTCTTT
TRBJ2-7,.,.,TRBV6-5,CASSYSAGEQYF,TGTGCCAGCAGTTACTCAGCCGGGGAGCAGTACTTC
TRBJ2-7,.,.,TRBV6-6,CASTGPGLSYEQYF,TGTGCCAGCACCGGGCCGGGATTGTCCTACGAGCAGTACTTC
TRBJ2-3,.,TRBD2,TRBV30,CAWRVAGSKGTQYF,TGTGCCTGGAGGGTAGCGGGATCTAAGGGTACGCAGTATTTT
TRBJ1-2,.,TRBD1,TRBV5-1,CASSLGPDRGVGYGYTF,TGCGCCAGCAGCTTGGGGCCCGACAGGGGCGTTGGCTATGGCTACACCTTC
TRBJ2-3,.,.,TRBV14,CASSQDLNTDTQYF,TGTGCCAGCAGCCAAGATTTAAACACAGATACGCAGTATTTT
TRBJ2-1,.,TRBD2,TRBV4-1,CASSQMGASGSMDEQFF,TGCGCCAGCAGCCAAATGGGGGCTAGCGGGAGTATGGATGAGCAGTTCTTC
TRBJ2-7,once,.,TRBV7-9,CASSFPGQIFF,TGTGCCAGCAGCTTTCCGGGGCAAATTTTTTTC
TRBJ1-1,.,.,TRBV2,CASARESRTEAFF,TGTGCCAGCGCCCGAGAATCCCGGACTGAAGCTTTCTTT
TRBJ2-7,.,.,TRBV20-1,CSAGWTYEQYF,TGCAGTGCTGGGTGGACCTACGAGCAGTACTTC
TRBJ1-1,few,.,TRBV14,CASSQGMVRVNTEAFF,TGTGCCAGCAGCCAAGGGATGGTGAGGGTGAACACTGAAGCTTTCTTT
TRBJ1-2,.,.,TRBV28,CASSLPPTGRGYTF,TGTGCCAGCAGTTTACCACCAACAGGCCGGGGCTACACCTTC